This TCR beta chain came from a study of T cells in tumors after PD-1 blockade. Across the study: Peripheral blood samples averaged around 33,000 unique clonotypes and 113,528 templates.

The ends were cut back, 0 bases at V and 16 bases at J, with 21 bases in the middle. The CDR3 is made up of 15 amino acids. CDR1 LGHNA and CDR2 YNFKEQ come from the germline V gene. Study findings and constraints: Blood contained about 45% of the tumor's TCR clonotypes.

Only in-frame clones appear in the TCRdb table, and some are missing; sequencing was by immunoSEQ multiplex PCR. This table has approximately 60,000 clones, roughly 70% appearing once. This clone occurred once. Its antigen is undetermined. The clonotype was recovered from a human donor with basal cell carcinoma. The rearrangement links TRBV4-2 to TRBJ1-4; D perhaps matches TRBD1 (6 bases). This specimen consisted of PBMCs, obtained after anti-PD-1 treatment. CDR3 region: CASSQDLGQALYPFF. As DNA, the CDR3 is TGTGCCAGCAGCCAAGATCTGGGACAAGCCCTTTATCCGTTTTTT.